The clone carrying this TCR beta chain is judged medium-sized. Its cognate antigen is unknown. Gene names are the mouse ones. The read ends 1 residue early relative to the CDR3; the germline J gene fills the gap. The data derive from a study of tissue T cells after allogeneic stem cell transplantation. Findings and limits, study-wide: Motif-based clustering found tissue-specific repertoire signatures shared across patients, though few clones were shared. Tissue-detected TCR repertoire was only partly captured by blood and spleen T cells.

CDR1 and CDR2 (germline): SGHND, FRSKSL. The CDR3 is 15 amino acids. V was clipped by 0 bases and J by 1 base, with 7 bases between them. The time point: mouse harvest day 14 after allogeneic transplant. The graft held 10^6 splenic CD5+ T cells and 10^7 T-cell-depleted bone marrow cells. Mice had MHC-mismatched B6 into BALB/c GVHD, sampled day 7 or 14. CDR3 sequences, V/J genes, frequencies and template counts came from survey-depth TCRbeta sequencing. Libraries were prepared by immunoSEQ multiplex PCR; TCRdb keeps only in-frame clonotypes and omits some of them. In the table there are fewer than 3,000 clones, 40% to 45% of which are singletons.

The chain couples TRBV15 to TRBJ2-1; D assignment may be TRBD1 or TRBD2 (5 bases each). The source is a female BALB/c mouse given C57BL/6 T cells with graft-versus-host disease after an allogeneic hematopoietic cell transplant. Source material: gut tissue. The CDR3 spells CASSLARGNYAEQFF. The CDR3 DNA, read in part, is TGTGCCAGCAGTTTAGCGCGGGGCAACTATGCTGAGCAGTTC.